These T cell receptor beta chains were read from a single sample in a study of Ad26.COV2.S vaccination and SARS-CoV-2 variants. Sequenced by immunoSEQ multiplex PCR; TCRdb stores in-frame clones only, minus some. This repertoire shows about 400,000 clones, about 90% found once; its top ten account for less than 2%. The starting material was peripheral blood, obtained in a trial of Ad26.COV2.S vaccine versus placebo. The receptors here all came from a person aged 18-60 years who received the Ad26.COV2.S COVID-19 vaccine or a placebo. CDR3s leave out the opening cysteine and the closing phenylalanine or tryptophan. A D gene is named only where the DNA matches it firmly. Size tells how often a clone was seen (once, few, many) or the class of an expanded clone, and some rows leave it out.

TRBD1 once TRBJ1-3 TRBV6-5 ASRSTGFDTIY
- - TRBJ2-5 TRBV28 ASSLFDSQETQY
- - TRBJ1-1 TRBV7-9 ASSLARRGYTEAF
- - TRBJ1-1 TRBV5-1 ASSLGQRGSTEAF
- - TRBJ1-2 TRBV27 ASSLAGTSYGYT
TRBD1 few TRBJ1-4 TRBV7-9 ASSLIGTGSEKLF
TRBD1 once TRBJ2-1 TRBV27 ASSDYSTGVKIEQF
- once TRBJ2-7 TRBV4-3 ASSPASSDYEQY
TRBD2 - TRBJ2-1 TRBV5-4 ASSLVGTSSYEQF
TRBD1 - TRBJ1-2 TRBV28 AGSGADRGLYGYT
- once TRBJ1-6 TRBV28 ASSLFAGTPSPLH
TRBD1 few TRBJ1-1 TRBV28 ASRKGTGRNTEAF
TRBD1 - TRBJ1-2 TRBV6-2/TRBV6-3 ASSPSVDRGLTYGYT
- - TRBJ2-1 TRBV4-3 ASSQGGSYNEQF
TRBD1 - TRBJ1-6 TRBV19 ASSISGDSLNSPLH
- - TRBJ2-7 TRBV19 ARKMMAGIDSHEQY
- - TRBJ2-5 TRBV4-1 ASSQIQGEGGTQY
- - TRBJ1-5 TRBV6-1 ASSELWGFSNQPQH
- - TRBJ1-2 TRBV19 ASSIIWSDYGYT
TRBD2 - TRBJ2-7 TRBV7-2 ASSLELGTSGEYEQY
- - TRBJ1-5 TRBV18 ASSPWAGENQPQH
- - TRBJ1-1 TRBV2 ASSRGRMNTEAF
- - TRBJ1-5 TRBV7-8 ASSLVGGNQPQH
- - TRBJ1-6 TRBV19 ATRTDWNSPLH
- - TRBJ1-3 TRBV12-3/TRBV12-4 ASSNPSGNTIY
- - TRBJ2-3 TRBV10-3 ATMARTDTQY
- - TRBJ2-5 TRBV10-3 AISDSSWGNQETQY
- - TRBJ2-7 TRBV10-2 ASSLSYEQY
- few TRBJ1-5 TRBV29-1 SVVFRGPNQPQH
- - TRBJ2-3 TRBV7-2 ASSPWTPPGDTQY
TRBD1 - TRBJ1-2 TRBV29-1 SVSAGTGGYGYT
TRBD2 - TRBJ2-3 TRBV19 ASSIELAGGTATDTQY
TRBD1 - TRBJ2-1 TRBV18 ASSPTRRQGGDEQF
- - TRBJ1-1 TRBV6-2/TRBV6-3 ASSQGFLTEAF
TRBD1 - TRBJ1-2 TRBV19 ASSKVGDRGLRGYT
TRBD1 once TRBJ1-5 TRBV6-2/TRBV6-3 ASSYPRGQGLNQPQH
TRBD1 - TRBJ2-4 TRBV30 AWSVHGLDRGLVIQY
TRBD1 once TRBJ2-1 TRBV10-1 ASRLPGQHSYNEQF
- - TRBJ2-7 TRBV7-9 ASSAAYEQY
TRBD1 - TRBJ1-5 TRBV11-3 ASSLTPGQEVGQPQH
- - TRBJ2-5 TRBV20-1 SASKGSRQETQY
- - TRBJ2-5 TRBV28 ASSTQWVGVSTGWGETQY